The TCR beta chain described here comes from a study of early T cells in non-severe SARS-CoV-2 infection. Study-level findings and limits: CD4 and private specificities were missed by VDJdb matching, which favored anti-spike CD8 responses.

The germline V gene encodes CDR1 SSHAT and CDR2 FNYEAQ (reference sequence). CDR3 size: 15 residues. This clonotype was observed a few times. The antigen remains undetermined. A junction end diverges from the germline sequence, so it may reflect a read error. Via MiXCR, TCRdb re-called the 5' RACE reads, giving one row per CDR3 protein. The sample contains approximately 100,000 distinct CDR3 sequences, around 15% of which appear only once. The chain carries TRBV7-7 and TRBJ2-5, with 7 bases aligning to TRBD1. Material for sequencing was whole blood. This TCR was recovered from an adult who was a healthcare worker with PCR-confirmed SARS-CoV-2 infection or an uninfected control (not recorded which). For the CDR3, the DNA is TGTGCTAGCAGCTTAACCGGACAGGTCCAAGAGACCCAGTACTTC. Translation gives CASSLTGQVQETQYF.